This T cell receptor beta chain came from a study of PD-L1 blockade in urothelial cancer. The overall study: Prior chemotherapy in patients spanned 0 to 3 regimens. Overall study results and limits: Better survival was predicted by below-median pretreatment blood TCR clonality.

The germline V gene encodes CDR1 MNHEY and CDR2 SVGAGI. This CDR3 comprises 15 residues. V was clipped by 5 bases and J by 0 bases, with 11 bases between them. About this clone: What it recognizes is unknown.

Each PCR received spiked synthetic TCR analog templates. The repertoire was sequenced with immunoSEQ multiplex PCR; TCRdb's copy has only in-frame clones and lacks some. The sample lists under 100,000 clones; roughly 89% were seen once. Time point meaning: pretreatment peripheral blood. Per patient, between 1 and 8 samples were collected at pretreatment and on-treatment time points. Sequences were derived from PBMCs, sampled around atezolizumab (anti-PD-L1) treatment. The rearrangement joins TRBV6-5 to TRBJ1-3, with no clear D. This TCR derives from a man aged 55 to 70 with urothelial cancer. The CDR3 is CASSRRGTSGNTIYF. CDR3 sequence (DNA): TGTGCCAGCAGTCGTCGGGGAACCTCTGGAAACACCATATATTTT.